The T cell receptor beta chain under discussion was sequenced for a study of T cell clonality in common variable immunodeficiency. The table lists this clone with many counts. CVID and control samples used equivalent genomic DNA input. Sequenced by immunoSEQ multiplex PCR; TCRdb stores in-frame clones only, minus some. Singletons are absent from the sample, which has under 50,000 clones. The sequencing input was peripheral blood mononuclear cells. The receptor's source is a person aged 18-70 years in good health.

The CDR3 loop reads CASRGSVGGDYGYTF. The CDR3 bases that were read are TGCGCCAGCAGGGGGTCCGTAGGGGGTGACTATGGC. The V call is TRBV5-1, the J call TRBJ1-2, with D tentatively TRBD1 (6 bases). The sequence runs out 3 residues before the end of the CDR3; the remainder is reconstructed from the germline J gene. Germline V gene lookup returns CDR1 SGHRS and CDR2 YFSETQ. CDR3 length: 15 residues. The V and J ends lost 5 bases and 3 bases respectively, with 17 bases between them. Looking up the rest from reference TRBV5-1 and TRBJ1-2 gives the full variable domain: KAGVTQTPRYLIKTRGQQVTLSCSPISGHRSVSWYQQTPGQGLQFLFEYFSETQRNKGNFPGRFSGRQFSNSRSEMNVSTLELGDSALYLCASRGSVGGDYGYTFGSGTRLTVV.